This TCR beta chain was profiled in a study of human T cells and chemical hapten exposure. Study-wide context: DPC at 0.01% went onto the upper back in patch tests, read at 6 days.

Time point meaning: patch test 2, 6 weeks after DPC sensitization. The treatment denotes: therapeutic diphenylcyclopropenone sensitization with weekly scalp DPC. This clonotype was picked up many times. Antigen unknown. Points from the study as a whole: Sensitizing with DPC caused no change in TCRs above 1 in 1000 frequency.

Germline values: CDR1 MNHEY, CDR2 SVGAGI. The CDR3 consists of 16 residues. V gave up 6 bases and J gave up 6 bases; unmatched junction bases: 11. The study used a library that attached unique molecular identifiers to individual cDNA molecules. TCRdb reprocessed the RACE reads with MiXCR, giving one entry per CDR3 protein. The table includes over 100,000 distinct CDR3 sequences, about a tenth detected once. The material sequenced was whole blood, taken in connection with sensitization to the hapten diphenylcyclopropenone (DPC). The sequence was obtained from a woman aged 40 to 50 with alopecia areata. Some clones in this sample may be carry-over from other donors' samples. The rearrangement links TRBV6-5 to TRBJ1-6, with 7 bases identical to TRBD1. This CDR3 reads CASSRKKGARNSPLHF. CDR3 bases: TGTGCCAGCAGCAGGAAAAAGGGGGCGCGTAATTCACCCCTCCACTTT.